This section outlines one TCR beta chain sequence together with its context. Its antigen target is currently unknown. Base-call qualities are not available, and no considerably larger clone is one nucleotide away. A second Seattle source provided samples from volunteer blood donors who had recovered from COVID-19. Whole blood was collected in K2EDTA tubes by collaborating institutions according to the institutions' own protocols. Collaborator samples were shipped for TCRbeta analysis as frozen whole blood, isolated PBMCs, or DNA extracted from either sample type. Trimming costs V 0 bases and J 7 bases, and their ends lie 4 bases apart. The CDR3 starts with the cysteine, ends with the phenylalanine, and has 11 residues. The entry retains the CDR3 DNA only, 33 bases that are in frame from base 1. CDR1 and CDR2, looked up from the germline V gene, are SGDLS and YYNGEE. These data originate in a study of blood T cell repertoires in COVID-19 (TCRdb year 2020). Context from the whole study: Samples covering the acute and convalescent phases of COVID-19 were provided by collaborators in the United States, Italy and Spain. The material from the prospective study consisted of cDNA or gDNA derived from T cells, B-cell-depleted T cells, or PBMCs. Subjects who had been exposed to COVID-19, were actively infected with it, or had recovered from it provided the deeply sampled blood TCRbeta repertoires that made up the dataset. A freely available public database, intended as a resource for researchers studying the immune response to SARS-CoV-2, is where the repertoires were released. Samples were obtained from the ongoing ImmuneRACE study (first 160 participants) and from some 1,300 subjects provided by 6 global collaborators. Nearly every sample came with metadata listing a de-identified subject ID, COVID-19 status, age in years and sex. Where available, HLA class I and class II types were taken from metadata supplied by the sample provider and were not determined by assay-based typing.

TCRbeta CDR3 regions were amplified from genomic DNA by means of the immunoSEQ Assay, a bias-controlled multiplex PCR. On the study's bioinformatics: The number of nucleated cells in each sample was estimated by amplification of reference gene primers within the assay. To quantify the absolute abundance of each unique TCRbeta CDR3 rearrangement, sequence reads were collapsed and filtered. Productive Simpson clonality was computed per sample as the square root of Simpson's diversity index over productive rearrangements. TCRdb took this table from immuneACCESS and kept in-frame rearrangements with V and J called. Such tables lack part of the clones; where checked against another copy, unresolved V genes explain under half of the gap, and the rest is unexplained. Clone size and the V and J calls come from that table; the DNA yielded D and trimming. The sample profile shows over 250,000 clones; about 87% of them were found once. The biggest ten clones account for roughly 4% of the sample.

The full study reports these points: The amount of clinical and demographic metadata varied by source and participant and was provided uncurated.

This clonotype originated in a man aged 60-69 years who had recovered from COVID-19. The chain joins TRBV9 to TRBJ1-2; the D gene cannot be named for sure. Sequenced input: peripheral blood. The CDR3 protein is CASSVAGGYTF. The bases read TGTGCCAGCAGCGTAGCGGGTGGCTACACCTTC.